This T cell receptor beta chain emerged from a study of cytomegalovirus exposure and HLA in healthy donors. Points from the study as a whole: Associated with cytomegalovirus, according to the listing, were 164 TCR beta chains. About 87% or about 30% of the time was how often most TCR beta V segments were productive, according to an earlier analysis. Later analysis identified several of the most significant clusters that appeared linked to common viral pathogens. A few V segments could not be told apart, such as TRBV6-2 and TRBV6-3, and were left out.

The germline V gene has CDR1 SQVTM and CDR2 ANQGSEA. The ends were cut back, 3 bases at V and 3 bases at J, with 8 bases in the middle. This CDR3 is built from 12 residues. On this clone: Its antigen is unknown.

PCR primers comprised 60 Vbeta and 13 Jbeta primers. Here immunoSEQ multiplex PCR was the method, and the copy in TCRdb shows in-frame clones only, minus some. The table shows about 150,000 clones, with under 80% occurring only once. Sequencing was performed on PBMCs. The clonotype was recovered from a man in his thirties or forties in good health and CMV-seronegative. The V and J genes are TRBV29-1 and TRBJ1-2; D uncertain. CDR3 bases: TGCAGCGTTGACCTGGGAGACTATGGCTACACCTTC. Translating gives CSVDLGDYGYTF.